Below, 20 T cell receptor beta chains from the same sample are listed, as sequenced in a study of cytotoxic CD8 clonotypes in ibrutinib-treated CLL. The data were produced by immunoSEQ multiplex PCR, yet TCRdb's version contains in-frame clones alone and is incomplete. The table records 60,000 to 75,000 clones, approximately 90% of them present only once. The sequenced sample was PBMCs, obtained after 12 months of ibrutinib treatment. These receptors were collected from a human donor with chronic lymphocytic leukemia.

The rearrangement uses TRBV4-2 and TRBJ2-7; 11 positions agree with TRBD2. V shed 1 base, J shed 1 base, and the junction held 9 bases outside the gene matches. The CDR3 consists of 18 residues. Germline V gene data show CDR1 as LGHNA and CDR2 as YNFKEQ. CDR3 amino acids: CASSQVFWLAGGSYEQYF. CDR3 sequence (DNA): TGTGCCAGCAGCCAAGTCTTTTGGCTAGCGGGAGGTTCCTACGAGCAGTACTTC.

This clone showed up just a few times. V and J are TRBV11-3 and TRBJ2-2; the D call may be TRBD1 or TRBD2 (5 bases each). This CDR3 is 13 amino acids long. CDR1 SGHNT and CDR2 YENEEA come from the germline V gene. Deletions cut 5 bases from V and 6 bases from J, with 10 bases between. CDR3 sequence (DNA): TGTGCCAGCAGCCTTCGGGACCCCGGGGAGCTGTTTTTT. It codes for CASSLRDPGELFF.

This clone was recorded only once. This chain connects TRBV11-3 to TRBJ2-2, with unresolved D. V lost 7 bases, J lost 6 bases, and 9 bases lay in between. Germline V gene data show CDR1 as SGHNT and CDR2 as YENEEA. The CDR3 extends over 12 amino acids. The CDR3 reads CASTWVAGELFF. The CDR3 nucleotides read TGTGCCAGCACTTGGGTCGCCGGGGAGCTGTTTTTT.

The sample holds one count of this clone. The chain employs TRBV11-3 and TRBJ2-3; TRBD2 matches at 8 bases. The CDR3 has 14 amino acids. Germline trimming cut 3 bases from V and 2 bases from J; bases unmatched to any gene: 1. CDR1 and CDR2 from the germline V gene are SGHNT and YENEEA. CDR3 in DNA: TGTGCCAGCAGCTTCGGGAGGGTCACAGATACGCAGTATTTT. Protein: CASSFGRVTDTQYF.

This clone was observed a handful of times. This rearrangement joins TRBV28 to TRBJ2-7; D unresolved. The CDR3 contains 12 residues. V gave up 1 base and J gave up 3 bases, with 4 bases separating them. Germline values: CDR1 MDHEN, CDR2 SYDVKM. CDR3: CASSLSNYEQYF. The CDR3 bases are TGTGCCAGCAGTTTATCAAACTACGAGCAGTACTTC.

CDR3 sequence (DNA): TGTGCCAGCAGTGAAACGGGACCACGCGCAGATACGCAGTATTTT. Translated: CASSETGPRADTQYF. The genes are TRBV6-1 and TRBJ2-3; D could derive from TRBD1 or TRBD2 (5 bases each). CDR3 length: 15 amino acids. Trimming left V 2 bases short and J 4 bases short, with 13 bases between. Germline V gives CDR1 MNHNS, CDR2 SASEGT.

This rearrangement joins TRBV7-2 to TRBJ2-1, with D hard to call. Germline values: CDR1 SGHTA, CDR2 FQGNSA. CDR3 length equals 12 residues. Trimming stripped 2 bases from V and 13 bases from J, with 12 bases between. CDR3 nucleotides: TGTGCCAGCAGCTTATTAGAGGTCTACCAGTTCTTC. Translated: CASSLLEVYQFF.

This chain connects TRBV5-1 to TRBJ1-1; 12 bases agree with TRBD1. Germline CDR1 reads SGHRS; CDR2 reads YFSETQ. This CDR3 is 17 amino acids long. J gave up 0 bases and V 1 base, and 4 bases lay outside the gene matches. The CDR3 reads CASSLSGTGGLNTEAFF. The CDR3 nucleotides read TGCGCCAGCAGCTTGTCGGGGACAGGGGGCTTGAACACTGAAGCTTTCTTT.

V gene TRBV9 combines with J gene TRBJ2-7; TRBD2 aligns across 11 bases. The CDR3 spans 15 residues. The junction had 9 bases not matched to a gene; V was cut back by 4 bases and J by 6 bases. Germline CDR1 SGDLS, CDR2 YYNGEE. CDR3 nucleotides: TGTGCCAGCAGCTCACCCCTAGCGGGAGGCTTCGAGCAGTACTTC. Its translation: CASSSPLAGGFEQYF.

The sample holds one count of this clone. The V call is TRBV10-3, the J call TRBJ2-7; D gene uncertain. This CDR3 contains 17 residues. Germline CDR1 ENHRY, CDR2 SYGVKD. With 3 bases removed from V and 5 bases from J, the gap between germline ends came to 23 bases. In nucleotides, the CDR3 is TGTGCCATCAGTGATTTCTCGTCGGCCCGATTGCCTGACGAGCAGTACTTC. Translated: CAISDFSSARLPDEQYF.

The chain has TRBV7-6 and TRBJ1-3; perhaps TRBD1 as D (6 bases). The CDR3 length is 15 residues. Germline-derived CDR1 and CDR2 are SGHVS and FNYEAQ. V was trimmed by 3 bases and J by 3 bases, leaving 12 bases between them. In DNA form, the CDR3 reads TGTGCCAGCAGCTTCAATCAGGGGTATGGAAACACCATATATTTT. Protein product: CASSFNQGYGNTIYF.

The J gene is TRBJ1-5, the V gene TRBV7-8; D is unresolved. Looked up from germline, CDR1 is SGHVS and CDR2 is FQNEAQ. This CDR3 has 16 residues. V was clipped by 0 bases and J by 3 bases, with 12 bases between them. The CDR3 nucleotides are TGTGCCAGCAGCTTAGCGCGAATATCCAACAATCAGCCCCAGCATTTT. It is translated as CASSLARISNNQPQHF.

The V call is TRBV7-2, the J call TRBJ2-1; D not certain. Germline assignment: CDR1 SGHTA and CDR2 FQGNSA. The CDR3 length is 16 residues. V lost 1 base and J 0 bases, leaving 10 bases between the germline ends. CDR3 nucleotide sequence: TGTGCCAGCAGCTTAGTAGTCGGTAGCTCCTACAATGAGCAGTTCTTC. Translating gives CASSLVVGSSYNEQFF.

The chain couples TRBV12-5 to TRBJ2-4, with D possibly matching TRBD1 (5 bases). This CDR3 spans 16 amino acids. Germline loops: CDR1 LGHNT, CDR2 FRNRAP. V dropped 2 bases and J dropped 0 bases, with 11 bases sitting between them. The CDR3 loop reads CASGLTTAIAKNIQYF. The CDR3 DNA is TGTGCTAGTGGTTTGACGACAGCCATAGCCAAAAACATTCAGTACTTC. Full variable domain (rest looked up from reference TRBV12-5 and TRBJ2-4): DARVTQTPRHKVTEMGQEVTMRCQPILGHNTVFWYRQTMMQGLELLAYFRNRAPLDDSGMPKDRFSAEMPDATLATLKIQPSEPRDSAVYFCASGLTTAIAKNIQYFGAGTRLSVL.

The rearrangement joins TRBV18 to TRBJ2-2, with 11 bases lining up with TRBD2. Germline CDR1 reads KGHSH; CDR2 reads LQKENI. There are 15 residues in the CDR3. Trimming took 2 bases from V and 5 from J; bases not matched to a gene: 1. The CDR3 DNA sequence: TGTGCCAGCTCACCATCTAGCGGGAGGACCGGGGAGCTGTTTTTT. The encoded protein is CASSPSSGRTGELFF.

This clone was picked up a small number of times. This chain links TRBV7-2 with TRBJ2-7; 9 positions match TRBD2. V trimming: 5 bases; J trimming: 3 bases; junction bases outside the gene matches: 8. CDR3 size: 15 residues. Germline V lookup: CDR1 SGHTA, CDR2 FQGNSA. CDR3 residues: CASSAPTSGNYEQYF. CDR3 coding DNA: TGTGCCAGCAGCGCCCCGACTAGCGGTAACTACGAGCAGTACTTC. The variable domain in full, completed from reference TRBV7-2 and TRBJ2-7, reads GAGVSQSPSNKVTEKGKDVELRCDPISGHTALYWYRQSLGQGLEFLIYFQGNSAPDKSGLPSDRFSAERTGGSVSTLTIQRTQQEDSAVYLCASSAPTSGNYEQYFGPGTRLTVT.

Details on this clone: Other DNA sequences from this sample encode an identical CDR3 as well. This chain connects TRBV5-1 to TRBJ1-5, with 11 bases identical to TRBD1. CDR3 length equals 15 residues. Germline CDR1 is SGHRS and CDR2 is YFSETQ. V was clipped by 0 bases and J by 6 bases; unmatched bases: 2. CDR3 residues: CASSLAGQGGQPQHF. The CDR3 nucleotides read TGCGCCAGCAGCTTGGCGGGACAGGGGGGTCAGCCCCAGCATTTT. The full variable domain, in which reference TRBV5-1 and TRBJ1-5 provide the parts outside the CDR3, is KAGVTQTPRYLIKTRGQQVTLSCSPISGHRSVSWYQQTPGQGLQFLFEYFSETQRNKGNFPGRFSGRQFSNSRSEMNVSTLELGDSALYLCASSLAGQGGQPQHFGDGTRLSIL.

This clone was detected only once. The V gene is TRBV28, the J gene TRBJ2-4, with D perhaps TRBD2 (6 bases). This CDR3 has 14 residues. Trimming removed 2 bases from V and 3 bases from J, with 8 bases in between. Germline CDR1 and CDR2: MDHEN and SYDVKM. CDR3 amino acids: CASSLGGDKNIQYF. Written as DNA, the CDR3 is TGTGCCAGCAGTTTAGGCGGGGACAAAAACATTCAGTACTTC. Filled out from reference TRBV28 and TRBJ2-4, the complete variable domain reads DVKVTQSSRYLVKRTGEKVFLECVQDMDHENMFWYRQDPGLGLRLIYFSYDVKMKEKGDIPEGYSVSREKKERFSLILESASTNQTSMYLCASSLGGDKNIQYFGAGTRLSVL.

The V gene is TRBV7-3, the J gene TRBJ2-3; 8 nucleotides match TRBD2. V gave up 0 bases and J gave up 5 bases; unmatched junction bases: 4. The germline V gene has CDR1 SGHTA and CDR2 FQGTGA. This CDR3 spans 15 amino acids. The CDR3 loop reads CASSLTSGGQDTQYF. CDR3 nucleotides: TGTGCCAGCAGCTTAACGTCGGGAGGGCAAGATACGCAGTATTTT.

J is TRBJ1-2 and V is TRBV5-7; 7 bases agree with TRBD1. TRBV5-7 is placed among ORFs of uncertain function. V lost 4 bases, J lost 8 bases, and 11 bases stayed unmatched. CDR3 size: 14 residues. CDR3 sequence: CASSTEKRDRGYTF. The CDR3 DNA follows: TGTGCCAGCAGCACAGAAAAAAGGGACAGAGGCTACACCTTC.